The clone carrying this TCR beta chain was picked up one time. Trimming cost V 6 bases and J 8 bases; bases outside gene matches: 15. Germline CDR1 is SQVTM and CDR2 is ANQGSEA. The length of the CDR3 is 16 residues. Clones were read by immunoSEQ multiplex PCR, and TCRdb kept only the in-frame ones, dropping some. This table has around 80,000 clones, 88% appearing once. This sample stems from a study of blood T cell repertoires in COVID-19. This clonotype was obtained from an elderly woman with acute or convalescent COVID-19. The chain couples TRBV29-1 to TRBJ2-1, with 11 bases identical to TRBD2. Material: peripheral blood. CDR3 coding DNA: TGCAGCGTCCAGGTGACTAGCGGGGCCCAGGCTCATGAGCAGTTCTTC. Translated: CSVQVTSGAQAHEQFF.